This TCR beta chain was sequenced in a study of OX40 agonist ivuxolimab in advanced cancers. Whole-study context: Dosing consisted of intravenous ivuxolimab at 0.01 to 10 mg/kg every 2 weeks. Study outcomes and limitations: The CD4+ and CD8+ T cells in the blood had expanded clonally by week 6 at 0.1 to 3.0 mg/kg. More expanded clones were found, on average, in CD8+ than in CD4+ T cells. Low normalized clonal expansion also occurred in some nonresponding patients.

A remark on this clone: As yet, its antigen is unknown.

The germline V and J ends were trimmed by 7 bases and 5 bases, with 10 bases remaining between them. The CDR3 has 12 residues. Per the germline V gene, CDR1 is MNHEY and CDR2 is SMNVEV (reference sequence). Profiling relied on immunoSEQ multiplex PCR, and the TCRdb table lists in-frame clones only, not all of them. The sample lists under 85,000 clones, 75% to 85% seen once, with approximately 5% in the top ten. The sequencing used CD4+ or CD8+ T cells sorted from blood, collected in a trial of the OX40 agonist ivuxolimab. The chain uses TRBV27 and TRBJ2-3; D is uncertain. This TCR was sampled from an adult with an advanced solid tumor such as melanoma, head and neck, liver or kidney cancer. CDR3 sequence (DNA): TGTGCCAGCATTTCGGGTGGAGATACGCAGTATTTT. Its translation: CASISGGDTQYF.